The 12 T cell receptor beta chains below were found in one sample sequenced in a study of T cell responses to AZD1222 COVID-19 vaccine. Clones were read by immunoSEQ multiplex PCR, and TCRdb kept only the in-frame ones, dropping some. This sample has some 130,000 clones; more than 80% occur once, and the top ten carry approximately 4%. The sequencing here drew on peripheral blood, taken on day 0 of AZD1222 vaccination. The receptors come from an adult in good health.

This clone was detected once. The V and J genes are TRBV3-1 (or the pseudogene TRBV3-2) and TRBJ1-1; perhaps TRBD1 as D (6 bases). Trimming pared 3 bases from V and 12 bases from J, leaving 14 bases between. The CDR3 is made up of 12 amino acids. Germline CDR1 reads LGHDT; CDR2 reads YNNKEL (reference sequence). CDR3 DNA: TGTGCCAGCAGCCATCTCAGGGGCCTGCCTTTCTTT. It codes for CASSHLRGLPFF.

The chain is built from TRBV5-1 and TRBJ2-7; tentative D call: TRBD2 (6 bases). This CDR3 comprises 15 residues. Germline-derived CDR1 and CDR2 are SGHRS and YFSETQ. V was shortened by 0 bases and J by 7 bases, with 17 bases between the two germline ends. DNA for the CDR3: TGCGCCAGCAGCTTGGACATCGGGAGTGCGTGGGAGCAGTACTTC. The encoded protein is CASSLDIGSAWEQYF.

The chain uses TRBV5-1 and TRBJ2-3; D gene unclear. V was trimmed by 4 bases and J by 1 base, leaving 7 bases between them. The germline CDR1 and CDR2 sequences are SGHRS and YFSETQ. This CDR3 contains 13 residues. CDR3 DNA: TGCGCCAGCAGCGTGGAAGGCACAGATACGCAGTATTTT. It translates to CASSVEGTDTQYF.

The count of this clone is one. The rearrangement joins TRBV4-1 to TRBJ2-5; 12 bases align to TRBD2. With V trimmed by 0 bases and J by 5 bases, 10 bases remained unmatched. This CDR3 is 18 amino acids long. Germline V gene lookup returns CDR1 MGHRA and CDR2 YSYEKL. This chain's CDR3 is CASSQDHLAGGPWETQYF. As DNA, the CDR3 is TGCGCCAGCAGCCAAGATCATCTAGCGGGGGGGCCCTGGGAGACCCAGTACTTC.

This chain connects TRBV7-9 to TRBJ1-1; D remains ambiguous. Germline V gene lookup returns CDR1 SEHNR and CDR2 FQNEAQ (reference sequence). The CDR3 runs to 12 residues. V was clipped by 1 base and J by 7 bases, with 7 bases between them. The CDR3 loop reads CASSLETLEAFF. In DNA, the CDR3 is TGTGCCAGCAGCTTAGAAACGCTTGAAGCTTTCTTT.

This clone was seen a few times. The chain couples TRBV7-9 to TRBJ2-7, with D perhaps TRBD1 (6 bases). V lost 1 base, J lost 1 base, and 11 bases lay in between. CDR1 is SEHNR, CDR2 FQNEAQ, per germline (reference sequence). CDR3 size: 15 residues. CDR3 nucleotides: TGTGCCAGCAGCTTAGAAGGGGGTTTGTCCTACGAGCAGTACTTC. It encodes CASSLEGGLSYEQYF.

CDR3 sequence: CAWSVGRGYGYTF. CDR3 DNA sequence: TGTGCCTGGAGTGTAGGTAGGGGCTATGGCTACACCTTC. The chain is built from TRBV30 and TRBJ1-2; maybe TRBD1 (5 bases). CDR3 size: 13 residues. V was cut by 0 bases and J by 4 bases, with 9 bases left in between. Per germline, CDR1 GTSNPN and CDR2 SVGIG (reference sequence).

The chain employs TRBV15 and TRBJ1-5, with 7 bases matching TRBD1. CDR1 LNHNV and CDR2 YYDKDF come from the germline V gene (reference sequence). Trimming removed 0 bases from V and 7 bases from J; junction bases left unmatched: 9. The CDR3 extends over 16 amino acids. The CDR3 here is CATSRDRRRGRQPQHF. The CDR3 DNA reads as TGTGCCACCAGCAGAGATCGCAGGAGGGGGCGACAGCCCCAGCATTTT.

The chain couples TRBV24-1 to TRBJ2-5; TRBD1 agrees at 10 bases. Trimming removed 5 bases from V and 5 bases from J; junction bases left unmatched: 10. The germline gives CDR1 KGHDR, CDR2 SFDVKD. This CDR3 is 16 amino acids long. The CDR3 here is CATSALTGGLYETQYF. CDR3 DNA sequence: TGTGCCACCAGTGCCCTGACAGGGGGCCTGTATGAGACCCAGTACTTC.

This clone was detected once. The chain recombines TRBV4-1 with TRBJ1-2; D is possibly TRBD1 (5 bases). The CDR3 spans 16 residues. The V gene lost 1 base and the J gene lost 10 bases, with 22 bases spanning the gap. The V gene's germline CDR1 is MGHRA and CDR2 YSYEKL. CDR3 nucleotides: TGCGCCAGCAGCCAAGGAGTGGGGGGGGTCCAGAGAGCCTACACCTTC. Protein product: CASSQGVGGVQRAYTF.

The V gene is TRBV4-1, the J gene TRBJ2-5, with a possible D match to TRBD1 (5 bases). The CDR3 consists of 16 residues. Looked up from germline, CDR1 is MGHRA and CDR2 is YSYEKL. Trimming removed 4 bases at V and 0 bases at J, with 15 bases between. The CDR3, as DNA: TGCGCCAGCAGCCGCCTTGGACACTGGAACCAAGAGACCCAGTACTTC. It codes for CASSRLGHWNQETQYF.

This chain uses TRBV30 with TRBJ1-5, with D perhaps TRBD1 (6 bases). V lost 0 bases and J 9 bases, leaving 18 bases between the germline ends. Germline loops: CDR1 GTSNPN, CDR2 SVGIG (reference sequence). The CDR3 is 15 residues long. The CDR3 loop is CAWSVLDSKSRPQHF. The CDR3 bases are TGTGCCTGGAGTGTCTTGGACAGCAAGAGTCGGCCCCAGCATTTT.